One sample yielded the 3 T cell receptor beta chains listed below, sequenced in a study of T cell responses to AZD1222 COVID-19 vaccine. Generated by immunoSEQ multiplex PCR, the TCRdb table keeps only in-frame clones and is missing some. The sample consists of some 84,000 clones, roughly 85% of them appearing once. The specimen comprised peripheral blood, sampled 28 days after the second AZD1222 dose. The receptors come from an adult who received the AZD1222 COVID-19 vaccine.

This sequence joins TRBV5-5 and TRBJ1-1; no clear D gene. Germline V gene sequence: CDR1 SGHKS, CDR2 YYEKEE (reference sequence). The CDR3 runs 15 residues. V was pared by 3 bases and J by 4 bases, with 16 bases between. CDR3 residues: CASSSGRDWGTEAFF. The DNA for the CDR3 is TGTGCCAGCAGCTCGGGCCGGGATTGGGGCACTGAAGCTTTCTTT.

This clone turned up a few times. The rearrangement joins TRBV7-9 to TRBJ2-2; D unresolved. The CDR3 totals 13 residues. V was shortened by 6 bases and J by 4 bases, with 9 bases between the two germline ends. Germline loops: CDR1 SEHNR, CDR2 FQNEAQ (reference sequence). Written as DNA, the CDR3 is TGTGCCAGCAGGGGGTCGGGCACCGGGGAGCTGTTTTTT. Protein product: CASRGSGTGELFF.

The rearrangement links TRBV24-1 to TRBJ2-7; 9 bases align to TRBD1. CDR3 size: 12 residues. The ends lost 3 bases at V and 13 bases at J; junction bases unmatched: 6. The germline CDR1 and CDR2 sequences are KGHDR and SFDVKD. DNA of the CDR3: TGTGCCACCAGTGATCCCGGGACAGGGAAATACTTC. This encodes CATSDPGTGKYF.